These T cell receptor beta chains were read from a single sample in a study of tumor-infiltrating lymphocytes in primary liver carcinoma. Using its own MiXCR run on the multiplex PCR reads, TCRdb lists one record per CDR3 protein. Of tens of thousands of distinct CDR3 sequences in the sample, over 65% were seen once. Sequencing input: liver tumor tissue from sampling region 3. These receptors were obtained from a man in his forties with primary liver carcinoma and hepatitis B virus infection. The CDR3 runs from the conserved cysteine through the conserved F or W. D genes are given only for firm matches. Clone size is given for some rows only: seen once, a few or many times, or a class if the clone is expanded.

size,V,D,J,DNA,CDR3
-,TRBV10-3,-,TRBJ2-1,TGTGCCATCGGTGAGTCTAGGGCGGCCGATGCGCAGTTCTTT,CAIGESRAADAQFF
-,TRBV4-1,-,TRBJ2-2,TGCGCCCGCAGCCAAGAAGTTGCTAACACAGGGGAGCTGTTTTTT,CARSQEVANTGELFF
-,TRBV7-9,-,TRBJ2-1,TGTGCCAGCAACCCCCGGGGGACGAGGGGTAATGAGCAGTTCTTC,CASNPRGTRGNEQFF
-,TRBV30,-,TRBJ2-3,TGTGCCTGGTGTTTAAGGTTATCTAACACAGATACGCAGTATTTT,CAWCLRLSNTDTQYF
few,TRBV5-4,-,TRBJ1-2,TGTGCCAGCAGCGTGGACCACCACTATGGCTACACGTTC,CASSVDHHYGYTF
-,TRBV28,TRBD2,TRBJ2-5,TGTGTCAGCAATTCCATTTCTAGCGGAGGCTCCCAAGAGACCCAGTACTTC,CVSNSISSGGSQETQYF
-,TRBV6-1,-,TRBJ2-5,TGTGCCAGTAGAGTGAACGGGAGAGAGACCCAGTACTTC,CASRVNGRETQYF
once,TRBV11-2,TRBD2,TRBJ2-2,TGTGGCAGAAGCTCAATGGCGCTAGCGGGAACCGGGGAGCTGTTTTTT,CGRSSMALAGTGELFF
-,TRBV20-1,TRBD2,TRBJ2-1,TGCAGTGCTAGACCCCGTTTAGCGGGAGGGCAAAGCTCCTACAATGAGCAGTTCTTC,CSARPRLAGGQSSYNEQFF
-,TRBV6-6,-,TRBJ2-7,TGTGCCAGCAGTTACGGTTGGTGCTACGAACAGTACTTC,CASSYGWCYEQYF
few,TRBV29-1,TRBD2,TRBJ2-1,TGCAGCGGATTGCCGGGGCGGGGGGTGGATGAGCAGCTCTTC,CSGLPGRGVDEQLF
once,TRBV4-2,TRBD1,TRBJ2-2,TGTGCCAGCAGCGAGGACAGGGGCGCCAACACCCGGGAACTGTTTTTT,CASSEDRGANTRELFF